This TCR beta chain is drawn from a study of T-cell reconstitution after alpha-beta-depleted transplantation in children. Germline CDR1 reads MDHEN; CDR2 reads SYDVKM. The CDR3 spans 12 residues. Trimming left V 6 bases short and J 0 bases short, with 5 bases between. Using unique molecular identifiers, the investigators prepared the TCRbeta library. MiXCR, run by TCRdb on the PCR reads, gives a single entry per CDR3 protein. The sample consists of 80,000 to 100,000 distinct CDR3 sequences, less than 25% of them appearing once. The V gene is TRBV28, the J gene TRBJ1-2; no clear D gene. The sequences come from PBMCs, collected before TCRalphabeta/CD19-depleted stem cell transplant. This receptor was obtained from a boy aged 2-9 years with acute lymphoblastic leukemia, due to receive a stem cell transplant. The CDR3 region is CASSLANYGYTF. The CDR3 DNA sequence: TGTGCCAGCAGCTTAGCTAACTATGGCTACACCTTC.